The entry that follows covers one T cell receptor beta chain sequence. The antigen this receptor binds is unknown. Qualities for individual bases were not recorded, and no much larger clone is one base off. Participants in the prospective study were enrolled through a virtual design, were aged about 18 to 90 years, and lived in approximately 25 United States geographic areas. In the prospective study, cohorts were assigned on the basis of participant-reported clinical history obtained from a screening survey and a study questionnaire. Mobile phlebotomists in the prospective study collected whole blood, serum and a nasopharyngeal or oropharyngeal swab from every participant. Over a roughly 2-month period, participants in the prospective study had the option of providing additional blood draws and questionnaires. Prospective study blood samples were shipped either frozen or at room temperature before DNA extraction.

V trim: 5 bases; J trim: 6 bases; unmatched bases: 12. The germline V gene yields SGHAT for CDR1 and FQNNGV for CDR2. Spanning cysteine to phenylalanine, the CDR3 consists of 18 amino acids. Just the 54-base CDR3 DNA is kept, in frame starting at base 1. TCRbeta CDR3 regions were amplified from genomic DNA using the immunoSEQ Assay, a bias-controlled multiplex PCR. In the authors' own workflow: The number of nucleated cells in each sample was estimated by amplification of reference gene primers within the assay. Sequence reads were collapsed and filtered to measure the absolute abundance of every unique TCRbeta CDR3 rearrangement. For each sample, productive Simpson clonality was calculated as the square root of Simpson's diversity index over productive rearrangements. The immuneACCESS repertoire file appears here via TCRdb, limited to in-frame rearrangements. These files lack a portion of the clones; in checked studies, under half of the deficit traces to unresolved V genes, and the cause of the others is not known. Clonal size and the V and J genes are those of that table, whereas D and trimming came from the DNA. A total of 250,000 to 300,000 clones appear in this sample, about 88% of them only once. The top ten hold around 3.9% of the sample.

The data were taken from a study of blood T cell repertoires in COVID-19 (dated by TCRdb to between 2020 and 2021). Context from the whole study: Samples from collaborators originated in the United States, Italy and Spain and spanned both the acute and convalescent phases of COVID-19. HLA class I and class II types, where available, came from metadata supplied by the sample provider rather than from assay-based typing. The material from the prospective study consisted of cDNA or gDNA derived from T cells, B-cell-depleted T cells, or PBMCs. Deeply sampled blood TCRbeta repertoires from subjects exposed to, actively infected with, or recovered from COVID-19 were included in the dataset. Sample metadata almost always included a de-identified subject ID, COVID-19 status, age in years and sex. The repertoires were released in a freely available public database intended as a resource for research on the immune response to SARS-CoV-2. Samples came from the ongoing ImmuneRACE study (first 160 participants) plus 1,254 subjects from 6 global collaborators. General study outcomes and caveats: The quantity of clinical and demographic metadata differed by source and by participant and was supplied without curation.

The sample comprised PBMCs or T cells enriched from blood (not recorded which). The source of this sequence is a man younger than 40 with acute COVID-19. The rearrangement joined TRBV11-2 to TRBJ2-2, and 13 junctional nucleotides match TRBD2. The CDR3 reads CASSQITSGRARAGELFF. The DNA sequence is given as TGTGCCAGCAGCCAAATCACTAGCGGGAGGGCCAGGGCCGGGGAGCTGTTTTTT.